These 18 T cell receptor beta chains came from one sample sequenced in a study of siplizumab effects on memory and regulatory T cells. Produced via immunoSEQ multiplex PCR; TCRdb's table is partial and in-frame only. Of around 100,000 clones in the sample, 80% to 95% were seen once. Sequenced: CD4+ T cells sorted from blood. Receptors were obtained from a human donor in good health.

The chain has TRBV6-5 and TRBJ2-3, with 8 bases aligning to TRBD1. Trimming took 8 bases from V and 4 from J; bases not matched to a gene: 8. Germline loops: CDR1 MNHEY, CDR2 SVGAGI. This CDR3 region has 14 residues. In nucleotides, the CDR3 is TGTGCCAGCGTGGGGTCAGGGGGCCCAGATACGCAGTATTTT. Translated, it gives CASVGSGGPDTQYF.

The chain joins TRBV19 to TRBJ1-3; 9 bases are a match to TRBD1. The junction had 6 bases not matched to a gene; V was cut back by 7 bases and J by 5 bases. Per germline, CDR1 LNHDA and CDR2 SQIVND (reference sequence). CDR3 length equals 14 residues. The CDR3 sequence is CASISDRGRNTIYF. CDR3 in DNA: TGTGCCAGTATCTCGGACAGGGGTAGAAACACCATATATTTT.

This rearrangement joins TRBV4-1 to TRBJ1-2; a weak D match, TRBD1 (6 bases). The CDR3 is 18 residues long. V was cut by 4 bases and J by 4 bases, with 25 bases left in between. Germline V gene lookup returns CDR1 MGHRA and CDR2 YSYEKL. The CDR3 DNA sequence: TGCGCCAGCAGCCGCGATAACCGGGACAACAAGGGAATCTATGGCTACACCTTC. Protein sequence: CASSRDNRDNKGIYGYTF.

This clone occurred once. The V and J genes are TRBV30 and TRBJ2-1, with 7 positions matching TRBD1. V gave up 3 bases and J gave up 4 bases; unmatched junction bases: 6. The CDR3 has 14 amino acids. CDR1 GTSNPN and CDR2 SVGIG come from the germline V gene (reference sequence). The CDR3 nucleotides read TGTGCCTGGAGATACTTGGGACAGTACAATGAGCAGTTCTTC. This gives the protein CAWRYLGQYNEQFF.

This chain connects TRBV7-9 to TRBJ1-6, with a possible D match to TRBD1 (6 bases). This CDR3 region has 18 residues. From germline, CDR1 is SEHNR and CDR2 FQNEAQ (reference sequence). Trimming shortened V by 0 bases and J by 5 bases, and 17 bases separated the two germline ends. The CDR3 DNA sequence: TGTGCCAGCAGCTTAGCCCATCAGGGGAGTTCAAATAATTCACCCCTCCACTTT. Protein product: CASSLAHQGSSNNSPLHF.

The count of this clone is one. The rearrangement uses TRBV7-2 and TRBJ2-7; D not resolved. V lost 4 bases to trimming and J lost 5 bases, with 9 bases between them. The CDR3 extends over 12 amino acids. The V gene's germline CDR1 is SGHTA and CDR2 FQGNSA. The chain's CDR3 is CASSSLSNEQYF. The CDR3 DNA sequence: TGTGCCAGCAGCTCCCTTAGCAACGAGCAGTACTTC.

This rearrangement joins TRBV7-9 to TRBJ2-3; 7 nucleotides align to TRBD1. Germline V lookup: CDR1 SEHNR, CDR2 FQNEAQ (reference sequence). With 4 bases clipped from V and 3 bases from J, the junction kept 1 base outside the gene matches. This CDR3 comprises 13 residues. The CDR3 sequence is CASSSQGTDTQYF. In nucleotides, the CDR3 is TGTGCCAGCAGCTCACAGGGGACAGATACGCAGTATTTT.

V and J are TRBV11-2 and TRBJ2-5, with D possibly being TRBD1 or TRBD2 (5 bases each). The germline CDR1 and CDR2 sequences are SGHAT and FQNNGV. CDR3 length: 11 amino acids. V dropped 5 bases and J dropped 9 bases, with 10 bases sitting between them. CDR3 sequence: CASSKVGAQYF. CDR3 DNA sequence: TGTGCCAGCAGCAAGGTGGGGGCCCAGTACTTC.

This clone was observed a handful of times. The chain carries TRBV10-3 and TRBJ2-5, with TRBD1 identical over 8 bases. J gave up 4 bases and V 7 bases, and 5 bases lay outside the gene matches. Germline V gives CDR1 ENHRY, CDR2 SYGVKD. This CDR3 spans 13 amino acids. The CDR3 loop reads CAITSGQGETQYF. CDR3 nucleotide sequence: TGTGCCATCACCTCCGGACAGGGAGAGACCCAGTACTTC.

This chain uses TRBV7-8 with TRBJ2-1, with D tentatively TRBD1 (5 bases). The germline gives CDR1 SGHVS, CDR2 FQNEAQ. The V and J ends lost 5 bases and 4 bases respectively, with 15 bases between them. The CDR3 extends over 15 amino acids. The CDR3, as DNA: TGTGCCAGCAGCCCCACTATGACAGTTTACAATGAGCAGTTCTTC. This translates into CASSPTMTVYNEQFF.

This chain links TRBV5-1 with TRBJ2-7; 11 bases line up with TRBD2. Trimming at V came to 0 bases and at J to 4 bases, leaving 15 bases not matched to a gene. This CDR3 spans 19 amino acids. Germline lookup yields CDR1 SGHRS and CDR2 YFSETQ. Here the CDR3 reads CASSLAGLAGPSVGYEQYF. CDR3 coding DNA: TGCGCCAGCAGCTTGGCCGGACTAGCGGGCCCCTCAGTCGGGTACGAGCAGTACTTC.

The table lists this clone with a few counts. This chain connects TRBV7-9 to TRBJ1-1; weak D call: TRBD1 (5 bases). V was cut by 5 bases and J by 1 base, with 11 bases left in between. The CDR3 has 14 residues. Germline CDR1 SEHNR, CDR2 FQNEAQ (reference sequence). The CDR3 loop is CASSRRDENTEAFF. The CDR3 DNA sequence: TGTGCCAGCAGCCGGAGGGACGAGAACACTGAAGCTTTCTTT.

The genes are TRBV10-1 and TRBJ1-2; D gene uncertain. V was pared by 2 bases and J by 4 bases, with 11 bases between. Germline values: CDR1 WNHNN, CDR2 SYGVQD (reference sequence). CDR3 length equals 14 residues. CDR3 in amino acids: CASSERGSSYGYTF. The CDR3 DNA reads TGCGCCAGCAGTGAGCGAGGGAGCTCCTATGGCTACACCTTC.

The V and J genes are TRBV7-2 and TRBJ2-7, with D possibly being TRBD1 (6 bases). V lost 5 bases to trimming and J lost 5 bases, with 19 bases between them. Germline values: CDR1 SGHTA, CDR2 FQGNSA. The CDR3 runs to 15 residues. This chain's CDR3 is CASSPLGWAGDEQYF. In DNA, the CDR3 is TGTGCCAGCAGCCCCCTTGGATGGGCAGGGGACGAGCAGTACTTC.

The table lists this clone with a few counts. The same CDR3 is also encoded by other DNA sequences in this sample. The chain uses TRBV11-3 and TRBJ1-1; TRBD1 aligns across 12 bases. The CDR3 loop spans 15 amino acids. Looked up from germline, CDR1 is SGHNT and CDR2 is YENEEA. Unmatched junction bases numbered 6, after V lost 5 bases and J lost 5 bases. The CDR3 loop reads CASSPGQGAGTEAFF. CDR3 nucleotides: TGTGCCAGCAGCCCGGGACAGGGGGCCGGGACTGAAGCTTTCTTT. Based on the CDR3 plus reference TRBV11-3 and TRBJ1-1, the full variable domain is EAGVVQSPRYKIIEKKQPVAFWCNPISGHNTLYWYLQNLGQGPELLIRYENEEAVDDSQLPKDRFSAERLKGVDSTLKIQPAELGDSAVYLCASSPGQGAGTEAFFGQGTRLTVV.

The chain uses TRBV10-1 and TRBJ1-5; D remains ambiguous. This CDR3 has 13 amino acids. The germline V gene has CDR1 WNHNN and CDR2 SYGVQD (reference sequence). V lost 0 bases and J 6 bases, leaving 6 bases between the germline ends. CDR3: CASSESQSQPQHF. CDR3 nucleotides: TGCGCCAGCAGTGAGTCGCAATCTCAGCCCCAGCATTTT.

The J gene is TRBJ1-1, the V gene TRBV11-2; no definite D call. Trimming left V 4 bases short and J 3 bases short, with 6 bases between. The germline V gene has CDR1 SGHAT and CDR2 FQNNGV. The CDR3 has 12 residues. Here the CDR3 reads CASSSQDTEAFF. The CDR3 nucleotides are TGTGCCAGCAGCTCCCAGGACACTGAAGCTTTCTTT.

This sequence joins TRBV19 and TRBJ1-4; TRBD1 agrees at 7 bases. This CDR3 spans 15 amino acids. Per the germline V gene, CDR1 is LNHDA and CDR2 is SQIVND (reference sequence). With 3 bases clipped from V and 5 bases from J, the junction kept 6 bases outside the gene matches. The CDR3 protein is CASSISTGRNEKLFF. Here the CDR3 DNA reads TGTGCCAGTAGTATCTCGACAGGGCGGAATGAAAAACTGTTTTTT.